One and the same sample provided the 15 T cell receptor beta chains below, sequenced in a study of blood T cell repertoires in COVID-19. The repertoire was sequenced with immunoSEQ multiplex PCR; TCRdb's copy has only in-frame clones and lacks some. Of under 200,000 clones in the sample, 86% were seen once. The sample taken for sequencing was PBMCs or T cells enriched from blood (not recorded which). Receptors originate from a man aged 40-50 years with acute COVID-19.

In this sample, this clone turned up once. This chain uses TRBV11-1 with TRBJ2-2, with 8 positions matching TRBD2. The CDR3 covers 15 residues. Germline CDR1 and CDR2: SGHAT and FQDESV (reference sequence). J was trimmed by 0 bases and V by 10 bases; bases with no gene match: 7. The CDR3 DNA is TGTGCCACAAAGCGGGGGATTACGAACACCGGGGAGCTGTTTTTT. Translating gives CATKRGITNTGELFF.

The chain couples TRBV28 to TRBJ1-2; the match to TRBD1 covers 8 bases. Germline V gene lookup returns CDR1 MDHEN and CDR2 SYDVKM. V shed 3 bases and J 7 bases; nucleotides not matched to a gene: 10. CDR3 length: 15 amino acids. The CDR3 reads CASSLTQGVGRGYTF. Written as DNA, the CDR3 is TGTGCCAGCAGTTTGACACAGGGGGTAGGTCGTGGCTACACCTTC.

The chain combines TRBV28 with TRBJ1-5; D gene unclear. Deletions cut 2 bases from V and 7 bases from J, with 9 bases between. Germline V gene data show CDR1 as MDHEN and CDR2 as SYDVKM. The CDR3 is 13 residues long. CDR3: CASSLERGQPQHF. In nucleotides, the CDR3 is TGTGCCAGCAGTTTAGAGCGCGGGCAGCCCCAGCATTTT.

The chain has TRBV5-4 and TRBJ1-6, with 10 bases that match TRBD1. Germline V gene sequence: CDR1 SGHNT, CDR2 YYREEE (reference sequence). Losses at the gene ends were 4 bases for V and 6 bases for J; bases not matched to a gene: 4. The CDR3 totals 15 residues. The CDR3: CASSPRTGGNSPLHF. In DNA form, the CDR3 reads TGTGCCAGCAGCCCCCGGACAGGGGGTAATTCACCCCTCCACTTT.

This chain connects TRBV5-5 to TRBJ2-5; D perhaps matches TRBD2 (5 bases). This CDR3 has 15 residues. V was shortened by 4 bases and J by 3 bases, with 16 bases between the two germline ends. Germline loops: CDR1 SGHKS, CDR2 YYEKEE (reference sequence). CDR3 protein: CASSVTPMEEETQYF. For the CDR3, the DNA is TGTGCCAGCAGCGTTACTCCGATGGAGGAAGAGACCCAGTACTTC. Combining the CDR3 with reference TRBV5-5 and TRBJ2-5 gives the whole variable domain DAGVTQSPTHLIKTRGQQVTLRCSPISGHKSVSWYQQVLGQGPQFIFQYYEKEERGRGNFPDRFSARQFPNYSSELNVNALLLGDSALYLCASSVTPMEEETQYFGPGTRLLVL.

The V call is TRBV5-6, the J call TRBJ1-2, with 10 bases identical to TRBD1. The ends lost 4 bases at V and 8 bases at J; junction bases unmatched: 20. The CDR3 is 18 amino acids. CDR1 and CDR2 from the germline V gene are SGHDT and YYEEEE. The CDR3 is CASSRDRGQELPLWGYTF. The CDR3 DNA reads as TGTGCCAGCAGCAGGGACAGGGGACAAGAACTACCACTATGGGGCTACACCTTC.

V usage is TRBV4-3 and J usage is TRBJ1-1; maybe TRBD1 (5 bases). Germline V gene sequence: CDR1 LGHNA, CDR2 YSLEER. The CDR3 is made up of 13 amino acids. Trimming shortened V by 0 bases and J by 8 bases, and 10 bases separated the two germline ends. CDR3 protein: CASSQDQQGEAFF. CDR3 nucleotide sequence: TGCGCCAGCAGCCAAGATCAGCAGGGAGAAGCTTTCTTT.

The J gene is TRBJ2-7, the V gene TRBV7-9, with TRBD1 identical over 9 bases. The germline CDR1 and CDR2 sequences are SEHNR and FQNEAQ (reference sequence). The junction had 7 bases not matched to a gene; V was cut back by 4 bases and J by 0 bases. CDR3 size: 16 residues. Here the CDR3 reads CASSWPGQGNSYEQYF. Here the CDR3 DNA reads TGTGCCAGCAGCTGGCCGGGACAGGGCAACTCCTACGAGCAGTACTTC.

The rearrangement links TRBV7-9 to TRBJ2-7; 7 bases map to TRBD2. Germline-derived CDR1 and CDR2 are SEHNR and FQNEAQ (reference sequence). V shed 2 bases and J 2 bases; nucleotides not matched to a gene: 6. The CDR3 has 15 residues. The CDR3 protein is CASSLLASGTYEQYF. The CDR3 DNA follows: TGTGCCAGCAGCTTATTGGCTAGCGGTACCTACGAGCAGTACTTC.

CDR3 coding DNA: TGTGCCAGCCAAGGCCAGGGGGCCTACAATGAGCAGTTCTTC. It yields the protein CASQGQGAYNEQFF. J is TRBJ2-1 and V is TRBV28; 7 positions match TRBD1. This CDR3 has 14 residues. V was clipped by 8 bases and J by 2 bases; unmatched bases: 6. CDR1 is MDHEN and CDR2 is SYDVKM in the germline V gene.

V is TRBV7-8 and J is TRBJ1-6, with 8 bases aligning to TRBD1. The V gene end was trimmed by 4 bases and the J gene end by 10 bases; junction bases not matched to a gene: 18. The germline V gene has CDR1 SGHVS and CDR2 FQNEAQ. The CDR3 is 18 amino acids. The DNA for the CDR3 is TGTGCCAGCAGCTCTGGACAGGGCACCCCCCGTGGGGCATCACCCCTCCACTTT. This encodes CASSSGQGTPRGASPLHF. The variable domain in full, completed from reference TRBV7-8 and TRBJ1-6, reads GAGVSQSPRYKVAKRGQDVALRCDPISGHVSLFWYQQALGQGPEFLTYFQNEAQLDKSGLPSDRFFAERPEGSVSTLKIQRTQQEDSAVYLCASSSGQGTPRGASPLHFGNGTRLTVT.

This clone was found once. V and J are TRBV28 and TRBJ2-5; D might be TRBD1 (6 bases). The germline V gene encodes CDR1 MDHEN and CDR2 SYDVKM. V lost 5 bases, J lost 4 bases, and 14 bases lay in between. This CDR3 contains 14 residues. The CDR3 DNA sequence: TGTGCCAGCAGTACAATCACAGGGATAGAGACCCAGTACTTC. Translated, it gives CASSTITGIETQYF.

This clone was recorded only once. The chain combines TRBV7-6 with TRBJ1-5; D call uncertain. Germline V gives CDR1 SGHVS, CDR2 FNYEAQ. V was clipped by 3 bases and J by 5 bases, with 8 bases between them. The CDR3 is made up of 13 amino acids. The CDR3 nucleotides are TGTGCCAGCAGCTTTGGAGAGGATCAGCCCCAGCATTTT. Protein sequence: CASSFGEDQPQHF. The complete variable domain, with remaining parts taken from reference TRBV7-6 and TRBJ1-5, reads GAGVSQSPRYKVTKRGQDVALRCDPISGHVSLYWYRQALGQGPEFLTYFNYEAQQDKSGLPNDRFSAERPEGSISTLTIQRTEQRDSAMYRCASSFGEDQPQHFGDGTRLSIL.

The rearrangement uses TRBV15 and TRBJ1-3; no definite D call. With 3 bases removed from V and 1 base from J, the gap between germline ends came to 10 bases. The CDR3 runs 15 residues. Germline values: CDR1 LNHNV, CDR2 YYDKDF (reference sequence). CDR3: CATSRAGFSGNTIYF. DNA for the CDR3: TGTGCCACCAGCAGGGCAGGATTTTCTGGAAACACCATATATTTT.

V and J are TRBV11-2 and TRBJ2-2, with 9 nucleotides matching TRBD2. The germline V gene has CDR1 SGHAT and CDR2 FQNNGV. V lost 5 bases and J lost 4; bases outside the gene matches: 8. The CDR3 is 16 amino acids. The CDR3 region is CASSPVAGEITGELFF. The CDR3 nucleotides are TGTGCCAGCAGCCCCGTAGCGGGAGAGATCACCGGGGAGCTGTTTTTT. Full variable domain (missing parts from reference TRBV11-2 and TRBJ2-2): EAGVAQSPRYKIIEKRQSVAFWCNPISGHATLYWYQQILGQGPKLLIQFQNNGVVDDSQLPKDRFSAERLKGVDSTLKIQPAKLEDSAVYLCASSPVAGEITGELFFGEGSRLTVL.